This entry is about one T cell receptor (beta chain). Its antigen is as yet unknown. Prepared libraries of TCR beta cDNA carried unique molecular identifiers. The T cell input of roughly 0.95 to 10 million gave roughly 0.5 million cDNA molecules. TCRdb redid the calling of the PCR reads with MiXCR, one entry per CDR3 protein. The sample lists some 690,000 distinct CDR3 sequences; 55% to 60% were seen once. V shed 0 bases and J shed 8 bases, with 11 bases lying between them. This CDR3 comprises 13 residues. CDR1 and CDR2 (germline): SGHRS, YFSETQ. This sample was taken from a study of post-analysis software for immune sequencing data. Study-level findings and limits: Patients showed TRBV5-6, TRBV5-1 and TRBV20-1 among a few TRBV segments more frequent than in controls. Diversity measured as normalized Chao1 was significantly lower in multiple sclerosis patients than in controls.

This clonotype originated in a girl aged 2 to 10 with multiple sclerosis. The chain carries TRBV5-1 and TRBJ1-2; D is uncertain. Sequencing used blood. The CDR3 coding sequence is TGCGCCAGCAGCTTGGAAGGCCCTATCGGCTACACCTTC. Amino acids: CASSLEGPIGYTF.